This TCR beta chain derives from a study of cytomegalovirus exposure and HLA in healthy donors. Overall study context: Across 300 to 400 genotyped donors, roughly 80% landed in the Caucasian-associated ancestry cluster.

In the PCR, 60 Vbeta and 13 Jbeta primers were used. Clones were read by immunoSEQ multiplex PCR, and TCRdb kept only the in-frame ones, dropping some. The table has some 100,000 clones, more than 60% seen once. This clone was detected once. What it recognizes is unknown. The study, taken as a whole, reports: In an earlier analysis, most TCR beta V segments were productive about 87% or about 30% of the time. Reported findings show TCR beta sequences accurately forecast HLA-A and HLA-B alleles in most subjects.

The CDR3 totals 18 residues. The clonotype comes from a woman under 30 in good health and CMV-seropositive. The V call is TRBV23-1, the J call TRBJ2-7; 9 nucleotides align to TRBD1. TRBV23-1 has ORF status, its function being uncertain. The sequencing sample was made of PBMCs. The CDR3 sequence: CARGDRVPASSSYDEQYF. The CDR3 DNA follows: TGCGCTCGGGGGGACAGGGTCCCCGCCAGTAGTTCCTACGACGAGCAGTACTTC.